Listed here are 12 T cell receptor beta chains from one sample, sequenced in a study of OX40 agonist ivuxolimab in advanced cancers. Sequencing used immunoSEQ multiplex PCR; TCRdb keeps in-frame clones, though not all of them. The data contain under 95,000 clones, 86% of them singletons. Sequenced here: CD4+ or CD8+ T cells sorted from blood, sampled in a trial of the OX40 agonist ivuxolimab. The receptors were gathered from an adult with an advanced solid tumor such as melanoma, head and neck, liver or kidney cancer.

In the case of this clone: Because the CDR3's place on the DNA is in doubt, the DNA is left out and the CDR3 is given as listed by TCRdb. The chain recombines TRBV29-1 with TRBJ1-1; TRBD1 is the table's D call and was not checked against the DNA. Germline V gene sequence: CDR1 SQVTM, CDR2 ANQGSEA. 13 amino acids form the CDR3, both terminal residues included. The chain's CDR3 is CSVGRGTTGRIFF.

The CDR3 here is CASSLGQQETQYF. Here the CDR3 DNA reads TGTGCCAGCAGCTTAGGACAGCAAGAGACCCAGTACTTC. The chain recombines TRBV7-6 with TRBJ2-5, with a weak D call TRBD1 (5 bases). The V end lost 1 base, the J end lost 2 bases, and 5 bases lay between the germline ends. The CDR3 has 13 residues. The germline gives CDR1 SGHVS, CDR2 FNYEAQ. The full variable domain, with the rest looked up from reference TRBV7-6 and TRBJ2-5, is GAGVSQSPRYKVTKRGQDVALRCDPISGHVSLYWYRQALGQGPEFLTYFNYEAQQDKSGLPNDRFSAERPEGSISTLTIQRTEQRDSAMYRCASSLGQQETQYFGPGTRLLVL.

The chain uses TRBV9 and TRBJ2-5; 13 bases align to TRBD2. V shed 0 bases, J shed 0 bases, and the junction held 2 bases outside the gene matches. Germline V gene sequence: CDR1 SGDLS, CDR2 YYNGEE. The length of the CDR3 is 17 residues. The CDR3 region is CASSVGLAGGNQETQYF. CDR3 coding DNA: TGTGCCAGCAGCGTAGGACTAGCGGGGGGAAACCAAGAGACCCAGTACTTC.

A few counts support this clone. This CDR3 reads CASSSAGVKNTEAFF. DNA of the CDR3: TGTGCCAGTAGCTCGGCAGGGGTCAAGAACACTGAAGCTTTCTTT. The V and J genes are TRBV19 and TRBJ1-1, with D possibly matching TRBD1 (6 bases). In germline, CDR1 is LNHDA, CDR2 SQIVND (reference sequence). There are 15 residues in the CDR3. Trimming removed 6 bases at V and 1 base at J, with 15 bases between.

At least ten counts were recorded for this clone. The gene calls are TRBV29-1 and TRBJ1-2; D is possibly TRBD1 (6 bases). CDR3 length equals 16 residues. V was pared by 6 bases and J by 4 bases, with 24 bases between. CDR1 and CDR2 from the germline V gene are SQVTM and ANQGSEA. The CDR3 sequence: CSVNDFRGEALYGYTF. CDR3 nucleotides: TGCAGCGTCAATGACTTCAGGGGAGAGGCCCTCTATGGCTACACCTTC.

The chain carries TRBV14 and TRBJ1-2; 7 bases are shared with TRBD1. J lost 7 bases, V lost 2 bases, and 4 bases had no gene match. The CDR3 loop spans 13 amino acids. Per the germline V gene, CDR1 is SGHDN and CDR2 is FVKESK. CDR3 coding DNA: TGTGCCAGCAGCCAAACCAGGGGGGGTGGCTACACCTTC. Translating it yields CASSQTRGGGYTF.

The gene calls are TRBV14 and TRBJ2-7; D not certain. Germline V gives CDR1 SGHDN, CDR2 FVKESK. Trimming cost V 4 bases and J 7 bases, with 8 bases left between them. The CDR3 spans 11 residues. Here the CDR3 reads CASSLFREQYF. Written as DNA, the CDR3 is TGTGCCAGCAGCCTTTTTAGGGAGCAGTACTTC. The complete variable domain, with remaining parts taken from reference TRBV14 and TRBJ2-7, reads EAGVTQFPSHSVIEKGQTVTLRCDPISGHDNLYWYRRVMGKEIKFLLHFVKESKQDESGMPNNRFLAERTGGTYSTLKVQPAELEDSGVYFCASSLFREQYFGPGTRLTVT.

This chain joins TRBV7-2 and TRBJ2-5; D gene unclear. There are 15 residues in the CDR3. V lost 5 bases and J 0 bases, leaving 13 bases between the germline ends. Germline values: CDR1 SGHTA, CDR2 FQGNSA. DNA for the CDR3: TGTGCCAGCAGCCAAAGATTGTCGTACCAAGAGACCCAGTACTTC. Protein sequence: CASSQRLSYQETQYF. Looking up the rest from reference TRBV7-2 and TRBJ2-5 gives the full variable domain: GAGVSQSPSNKVTEKGKDVELRCDPISGHTALYWYRQSLGQGLEFLIYFQGNSAPDKSGLPSDRFSAERTGGSVSTLTIQRTQQEDSAVYLCASSQRLSYQETQYFGPGTRLLVL.

Written as DNA, the CDR3 is TGTGCCAGCAGAAAGACAGAATCGAGCACCGGGGAGCTGTTTTTT. Residues: CASRKTESSTGELFF. The chain carries TRBV4-2 and TRBJ2-2, with D tentatively TRBD1 (5 bases). Germline V gene lookup returns CDR1 LGHNA and CDR2 YNFKEQ. The CDR3 totals 15 residues. V lost 6 bases to trimming and J lost 4 bases, with 15 bases between them.

V gene TRBV6-4 combines with J gene TRBJ1-3; D remains ambiguous. V was trimmed by 5 bases and J by 3 bases, leaving 14 bases between them. Germline values: CDR1 MRHNA, CDR2 SNTAGT. This CDR3 is 15 amino acids long. CDR3 nucleotide sequence: TGTGCCAGCAGTTTCAGCTCGGACGGTGGAAACACCATATATTTT. Its protein is CASSFSSDGGNTIYF.

The V call is TRBV19, the J call TRBJ2-5; a weak D match, TRBD2 (6 bases). The DNA end is a closer match to TRBJ2-7, so the J assignment may be wrong. CDR1 is LNHDA and CDR2 is SQIVND in the germline V gene (reference sequence). The CDR3 totals 13 residues. The CDR3 loop reads CASSMGGPYEQYF. CDR3 in DNA: TGTGCCAGTAGTATGGGAGGCCCCTACGAGCAGTACTTC.

This chain connects TRBV10-3 to TRBJ1-1; TRBD1 matches 8 bases. The CDR3 extends over 13 amino acids. From germline, CDR1 is ENHRY and CDR2 SYGVKD. V trimming: 11 bases; J trimming: 1 base; junction bases outside the gene matches: 6. The CDR3 DNA reads TGTGCCCTCCGGGACAGGTCGAACACTGAAGCTTTCTTT. It specifies CALRDRSNTEAFF.